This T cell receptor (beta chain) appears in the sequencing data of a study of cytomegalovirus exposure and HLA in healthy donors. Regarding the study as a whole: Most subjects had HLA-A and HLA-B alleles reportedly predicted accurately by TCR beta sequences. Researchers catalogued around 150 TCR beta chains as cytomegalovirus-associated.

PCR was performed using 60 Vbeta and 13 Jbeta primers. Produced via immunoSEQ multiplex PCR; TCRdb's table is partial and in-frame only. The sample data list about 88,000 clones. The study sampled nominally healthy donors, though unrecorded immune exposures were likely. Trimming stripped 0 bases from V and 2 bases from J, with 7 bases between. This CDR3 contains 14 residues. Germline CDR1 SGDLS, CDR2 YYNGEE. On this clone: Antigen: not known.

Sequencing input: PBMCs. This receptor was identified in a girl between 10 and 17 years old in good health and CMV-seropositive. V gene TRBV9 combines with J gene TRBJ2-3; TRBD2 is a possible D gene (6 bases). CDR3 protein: CASSVAGDTDTQYF. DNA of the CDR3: TGTGCCAGCAGCGTAGCGGGGGACACAGATACGCAGTATTTT.